This TCR beta chain was sequenced in a study of blood T cells in healthy people across ages. The CDR3 length is 13 residues. Germline CDR1 is MNHEY and CDR2 is SVGAGI. V gave up 6 bases and J gave up 2 bases, with 5 bases separating them. Alongside a J-beta primer mix, a sample-barcoded 5' primer served in a second PCR lasting about 6 to 12 cycles. TCRdb reprocessed the 5' RACE reads with MiXCR, giving one entry per CDR3 protein. Here the sample spans fewer than 2 million distinct CDR3 sequences, about two fifths being singletons. This TCR was recovered from a human donor in good health. The sequencing input was blood. The rearrangement uses TRBV6-5 and TRBJ2-6; D not certain. CDR3 protein: CASRIPGANVLTF. The CDR3, as DNA: TGTGCCAGCAGGATACCTGGGGCCAACGTCCTGACTTTC.